What follows are 28 T cell receptor beta chains derived from one specimen sequenced in a study of cytomegalovirus exposure and HLA in healthy donors (dated by TCRdb to between 2016 and 2019). The library was prepared using the immunoSEQ multiplex PCR assay. TCRdb provides this immuneACCESS table in a form limited to in-frame rearrangements. Some clones are lacking; in checked studies, under half of them reflect an unresolved V gene, and why the rest are absent is not known. A total of fewer than 150,000 clones appear in this sample, almost 85% of them only once. In total, the top ten clones hold less than 35% of the sample. The sample comprised PBMCs. The receptors here all came from a man younger than 45 in good health and CMV-seropositive.

The chain uses TRBV7-3 and TRBJ2-1; 7 bases align to TRBD1. Germline CDR1 reads SGHTA; CDR2 reads FQGTGA. The CDR3 sequence is 12 residues long. The V segment lost 5 bases and the J segment 7 bases; nucleotides outside the gene matches: 2. This CDR3 is CASSPTGNEQFF. CDR3 sequence (DNA): TGTGCCAGCAGCCCGACAGGGAATGAGCAGTTCTTC.

This sequence joins TRBV15 and TRBJ2-1; TRBD1 matches at 8 bases. J was trimmed by 2 bases and V by 0 bases; bases with no gene match: 9. CDR3 length: 18 amino acids. Germline-derived CDR1 and CDR2 are LNHNV and YYDKDF (reference sequence). The CDR3, as DNA: TGTGCCACCAGCAGAGAACCCCCCTCCAGGGGGCCCTACAATGAGCAGTTCTTC. It yields the protein CATSREPPSRGPYNEQFF.

The V and J genes are TRBV10-3 and TRBJ2-1; tentative D call: TRBD1 (6 bases). Germline CDR1 and CDR2: ENHRY and SYGVKD. There are 13 residues in the CDR3. Trimming took off 8 bases at V and 7 bases at J, with 15 bases between the two ends. Here the CDR3 DNA reads TGTGCCATCGGCATACAGGGTTCTAATGAGCAGTTCTTC. The encoded protein is CAIGIQGSNEQFF.

The chain carries TRBV14 and TRBJ1-4; 9 positions agree with TRBD1. Trimming removed 1 base from V and 3 bases from J; junction bases left unmatched: 3. This CDR3 spans 16 amino acids. CDR1 SGHDN and CDR2 FVKESK come from the germline V gene. CDR3 region: CASSQGGTGPNEKLFF. CDR3 DNA: TGTGCCAGCAGCCAAGGTGGGACAGGGCCTAATGAAAAACTGTTTTTT. The full variable domain, rest sourced from reference TRBV14 and TRBJ1-4, is EAGVTQFPSHSVIEKGQTVTLRCDPISGHDNLYWYRRVMGKEIKFLLHFVKESKQDESGMPNNRFLAERTGGTYSTLKVQPAELEDSGVYFCASSQGGTGPNEKLFFGSGTQLSVL.

This clone has only a few counts. J is TRBJ2-7 and V is TRBV21-1; no check of the table's D call, TRBD2, against the DNA was made. TRBV21-1 is annotated as a pseudogene. The CDR3 spans 17 residues. The DNA for the CDR3 is TGTGCCAGCAGCTTATGGGGACTAGCGGGAGGGCGGGACGAGCAGTACTTC. This encodes CASSLWGLAGGRDEQYF.

The chain uses TRBV7-3 and TRBJ1-5; D not resolved. The CDR3 has 13 residues. Germline V gene lookup returns CDR1 SGHTA and CDR2 FQGTGA. V dropped 1 base and J dropped 4 bases, with 5 bases sitting between them. CDR3 region: CASSLSPNQPQHF. The CDR3 nucleotides read TGTGCCAGCAGCTTAAGTCCTAATCAGCCCCAGCATTTT.

V usage is TRBV9 and J usage is TRBJ1-1, with D possibly matching TRBD1 (5 bases). The V gene lost 0 bases and the J gene lost 7 bases, with 16 bases spanning the gap. The length of the CDR3 is 15 residues. Germline CDR1 is SGDLS and CDR2 is YYNGEE. CDR3: CASSVGPLRGNEAFF. The CDR3 DNA is TGTGCCAGCAGCGTAGGCCCCTTAAGGGGTAATGAAGCTTTCTTT.

This clone was counted between two and nine times. V gene TRBV5-8 combines with J gene TRBJ1-1; D uncertain. The CDR3 spans 14 residues. In germline, CDR1 is SGHTS, CDR2 YDEGEE. V lost 4 bases and J lost 1, with 11 bases in between. Here the CDR3 DNA reads TGTGCCAGCAGCCGAGGACTGACGAACACTGAAGCTTTCTTT. It codes for CASSRGLTNTEAFF.

This clone was recorded once. The chain is built from TRBV2 and TRBJ1-1; D is perhaps TRBD1 (6 bases). The CDR3 sequence is 15 residues long. The V end was cut by 6 bases, the J end by 0 bases, with 14 bases between. Germline values: CDR1 SNHLY, CDR2 FYNNEI. CDR3 sequence reads: CASSPPQGMNTEAFF. The CDR3 DNA is TGTGCCAGCAGCCCCCCACAGGGCATGAACACTGAAGCTTTCTTT. Based on the CDR3 plus reference TRBV2 and TRBJ1-1, the full variable domain is EPEVTQTPSHQVTQMGQEVILRCVPISNHLYFYWYRQILGQKVEFLVSFYNNEISEKSEIFDDQFSVERPDGSNFTLKIRSTKLEDSAMYFCASSPPQGMNTEAFFGQGTRLTVV.

The chain is built from TRBV7-9 and TRBJ1-1; D possibly corresponds to TRBD1 (5 bases). Germline V gene sequence: CDR1 SEHNR, CDR2 FQNEAQ (reference sequence). The V and J ends lost 7 bases and 1 base respectively, with 16 bases between them. The CDR3 spans 15 residues. The CDR3 DNA sequence: TGTGCCAGCAACCAGTACCTGACAGAGAACACTGAAGCTTTCTTT. As protein: CASNQYLTENTEAFF.

A few counts support this clone. V is TRBV7-2 and J is TRBJ2-5; 8 positions agree with TRBD1. The CDR3 is made up of 15 amino acids. The J segment lost 5 bases and the V segment lost 4 bases, leaving 9 bases of the junction unmatched. Germline V gene data show CDR1 as SGHTA and CDR2 as FQGNSA. The CDR3 here is CASSSGTGFWETQYF. As DNA, the CDR3 is TGTGCCAGCAGCTCCGGGACAGGTTTTTGGGAGACCCAGTACTTC. Full variable domain (outside the CDR3, taken from reference TRBV7-2 and TRBJ2-5): GAGVSQSPSNKVTEKGKDVELRCDPISGHTALYWYRQSLGQGLEFLIYFQGNSAPDKSGLPSDRFSAERTGGSVSTLTIQRTQQEDSAVYLCASSSGTGFWETQYFGPGTRLLVL.

This chain links TRBV9 with TRBJ2-3; 14 bases agree with TRBD2. This CDR3 is built from 15 residues. Germline V CDR1 and CDR2: SGDLS, YYNGEE. The V gene end was trimmed by 3 bases and the J gene end by 7 bases; junction bases not matched to a gene: 4. The CDR3 spells CASSAGTSGGNTQYF. In DNA, the CDR3 is TGTGCCAGCAGCGCCGGGACTAGCGGGGGTAATACGCAGTATTTT.

This rearrangement joins TRBV6-1 to TRBJ2-7; the D gene is possibly TRBD2 (5 bases). The germline V gene encodes CDR1 MNHNS and CDR2 SASEGT. V was cut by 8 bases and J by 0 bases, with 17 bases left in between. There are 15 residues in the CDR3. The CDR3 sequence: CASRPRVLVSYEQYF. For the CDR3, the DNA is TGTGCCAGCCGTCCGAGGGTTCTTGTCTCCTACGAGCAGTACTTC.

The CDR3 nucleotides read TGTGCCAGCAGCTCCTTGGGGCGGGGTTATTTCTACGAGCAGTACTTC. Translated: CASSSLGRGYFYEQYF. The rearrangement uses TRBV5-6 and TRBJ2-7, with TRBD2 as a possible D gene (6 bases). Germline-derived CDR1 and CDR2 are SGHDT and YYEEEE. The V end was cut by 3 bases, the J end by 3 bases, with 19 bases between. This CDR3 is built from 16 residues.

The sample holds a few counts of this clone. J is TRBJ1-5 and V is TRBV2, with D perhaps TRBD1 (5 bases). Germline V gives CDR1 SNHLY, CDR2 FYNNEI. The CDR3 has 15 residues. Trimming left V 2 bases short and J 1 base short, with 9 bases between. For the CDR3, the DNA is TGTGCCAGCAGTGAATTCGGGGGGAGCAATCAGCCCCAGCATTTT. Amino acid sequence: CASSEFGGSNQPQHF.

The J gene is TRBJ2-3, the V gene TRBV9; a weak D match, TRBD2 (6 bases). Trimming removed 0 bases from V and 2 bases from J, with 7 bases in between. The germline V gene has CDR1 SGDLS and CDR2 YYNGEE. This CDR3 comprises 14 residues. The CDR3 coding sequence is TGTGCCAGCAGCGTAGGCGGGGTCACAGATACGCAGTATTTT. This gives the protein CASSVGGVTDTQYF.

The chain is built from TRBV7-6 and TRBJ2-3; TRBD1 matches 9 bases. CDR1 is SGHVS and CDR2 is FNYEAQ in the germline V gene. V lost 5 bases, J lost 2 bases, and 5 bases stayed unmatched. CDR3 size: 15 residues. In DNA form, the CDR3 reads TGTGCCAGCAGCCCTGGGACAGGGATCACAGATACGCAGTATTTT. The encoded protein is CASSPGTGITDTQYF.

J is TRBJ2-1 and V is TRBV25-1, with TRBD2 as a possible D gene (5 bases). CDR1 and CDR2 from the germline V gene are MGHDK and SYGVNS. The CDR3 length is 13 residues. Deletions cut 1 base from V and 5 bases from J, with 6 bases between. The CDR3 coding sequence is TGTGCCAGCAGTGAATTCGGGAACAATGAGCAGTTCTTC. Encoded protein: CASSEFGNNEQFF.

The V call is TRBV25-1, the J call TRBJ1-1, with D hard to call. The CDR3 has 15 amino acids. V dropped 0 bases and J dropped 0 bases, with 8 bases sitting between them. Germline V gene lookup returns CDR1 MGHDK and CDR2 SYGVNS. The CDR3 here is CASSEYKRVNTEAFF. DNA of the CDR3: TGTGCCAGCAGTGAATATAAACGGGTGAACACTGAAGCTTTCTTT.

V and J are TRBV7-9 and TRBJ2-7; TRBD2 matches at 10 bases. V lost 3 bases and J lost 2; bases outside the gene matches: 4. The V gene's germline CDR1 is SEHNR and CDR2 FQNEAQ (reference sequence). This CDR3 has 15 residues. The chain's CDR3 is CASSFTSGNTYEQYF. In DNA, the CDR3 is TGTGCCAGCAGCTTTACTAGCGGGAACACCTACGAGCAGTACTTC. Using reference TRBV7-9 and TRBJ2-7 for the parts outside the CDR3, the full variable domain is DTGVSQNPRHKITKRGQNVTFRCDPISEHNRLYWYRQTLGQGPEFLTYFQNEAQLEKSRLLSDRFSAERPKGSFSTLEIQRTEQGDSAMYLCASSFTSGNTYEQYFGPGTRLTVT.

The rearrangement links TRBV7-8 to TRBJ1-2; 10 bases agree with TRBD1. In germline, CDR1 is SGHVS, CDR2 FQNEAQ. The CDR3 contains 14 residues. With 3 bases clipped from V and 3 bases from J, the junction kept 1 base outside the gene matches. The CDR3 protein is CASSFGTGDYGYTF. The CDR3 bases are TGTGCCAGCAGCTTCGGGACAGGGGACTATGGCTACACCTTC.

Comment on this clone: One end of the junction varies from germline; a read error may be responsible. V gene TRBV5-5 combines with J gene TRBJ2-1; 12 nucleotides match TRBD1. The germline V gene encodes CDR1 SGHKS and CDR2 YYEKEE (reference sequence). CDR3 size: 15 residues. The CDR3: CASSAGQGAYDEQFF. The CDR3 coding sequence is TGTGCCAGCAGCGCGGGACAGGGGGCCTACGATGAGCAGTTCTTC. Using reference TRBV5-5 and TRBJ2-1 for the parts outside the CDR3, the full variable domain is DAGVTQSPTHLIKTRGQQVTLRCSPISGHKSVSWYQQVLGQGPQFIFQYYEKEERGRGNFPDRFSARQFPNYSSELNVNALLLGDSALYLCASSAGQGAYDEQFFGPGTRLTVL.

V gene TRBV5-4 combines with J gene TRBJ2-7; 8 positions agree with TRBD1. Trimming cost V 4 bases and J 4 bases; bases outside gene matches: 4. Germline V gene lookup returns CDR1 SGHNT and CDR2 YYREEE (reference sequence). The CDR3 spans 13 residues. In DNA form, the CDR3 reads TGTGCCAGCAGCCCGGACAGGGCATACGAGCAGTACTTC. This gives the protein CASSPDRAYEQYF.

The chain links TRBV5-1 to TRBJ2-3, with 9 bases fitting TRBD1. The J segment lost 4 bases and the V segment lost 3 bases, leaving 9 bases of the junction unmatched. The CDR3 extends over 16 amino acids. The germline V gene encodes CDR1 SGHRS and CDR2 YFSETQ. The chain's CDR3 is CASSSTGTGRADTQYF. CDR3 nucleotides: TGCGCCAGCAGCTCAACCGGGACAGGGAGGGCAGATACGCAGTATTTT.

The V call is TRBV19, the J call TRBJ1-2, with D possibly being TRBD1 (6 bases). Germline V lookup: CDR1 LNHDA, CDR2 SQIVND (reference sequence). This CDR3 is built from 15 residues. The V gene lost 2 bases and the J gene lost 2 bases, with 12 bases spanning the gap. CDR3 sequence: CASSILNRENYGYTF. CDR3 nucleotide sequence: TGTGCCAGTAGTATACTCAACAGGGAAAACTATGGCTACACCTTC.

V is TRBV7-9 and J is TRBJ2-7; possibly TRBD1 for D (6 bases). The CDR3 loop spans 18 amino acids. The germline CDR1 and CDR2 sequences are SEHNR and FQNEAQ (reference sequence). Trimming left V 0 bases short and J 3 bases short, with 21 bases between. The DNA of the CDR3 is TGTGCCAGCAGCTTAGCTCAGCTACAGGGATTGGGTTTCTACGAGCAGTACTTC. It yields the protein CASSLAQLQGLGFYEQYF.

J is TRBJ1-1 and V is TRBV2; 7 bases map to TRBD1. J was trimmed by 0 bases and V by 6 bases; bases with no gene match: 7. This CDR3 is 15 amino acids long. Looked up from germline, CDR1 is SNHLY and CDR2 is FYNNEI. CDR3 sequence reads: CASSRTGLMNTEAFF. DNA of the CDR3: TGTGCCAGCAGCCGGACAGGCCTCATGAACACTGAAGCTTTCTTT. The variable domain in full, with the rest retrieved from reference TRBV2 and TRBJ1-1, is EPEVTQTPSHQVTQMGQEVILRCVPISNHLYFYWYRQILGQKVEFLVSFYNNEISEKSEIFDDQFSVERPDGSNFTLKIRSTKLEDSAMYFCASSRTGLMNTEAFFGQGTRLTVV.

The J gene is TRBJ1-5, the V gene TRBV4-2, with D possibly being TRBD1 (6 bases). CDR1 LGHNA and CDR2 YNFKEQ come from the germline V gene. V lost 5 bases to trimming and J lost 7 bases, with 18 bases between them. The CDR3 runs 15 residues. CDR3 sequence: CASSSRDTLGQPQHF. Written as DNA, the CDR3 is TGTGCCAGCAGCTCCCGGGACACACTCGGACAGCCCCAGCATTTT.